A single TCR beta chain is shown here with its context. Clones were read by immunoSEQ multiplex PCR, and TCRdb kept only the in-frame ones, dropping some. The table has tens of thousands of clones, 85% seen once; the top ten hold 4.5% to 7%. The CDR3 covers 13 residues. Germline CDR1 and CDR2: LNHNV and YYDKDF (reference sequence). After removal of 5 bases from V and 4 bases from J, the junction contained 3 bases not matched to a gene. The record originates from a study of control samples from healthy donors and cancer patients. This TCR came from a man between 40 and 49 years old in good health. J is TRBJ1-2 and V is TRBV15; 8 bases agree with TRBD1. The specimen was blood. CDR3 region: CATSLDRVYGYTF. CDR3 bases: TGTGCCACCAGCTTGGACAGGGTCTATGGCTACACCTTC.